The 21 T cell receptor beta chains reported below all come from one sample, sequenced in a study of cytomegalovirus exposure and HLA in healthy donors. Primers included in the PCR were 60 Vbeta and 13 Jbeta primers. Assay: immunoSEQ multiplex PCR; the TCRdb copy retains only in-frame clones and omits some. The sample includes some 190,000 clones, about 69% of them seen just once. Sequencing used PBMCs. The receptors shown here come from a man aged 25 to 45 in good health and CMV-seropositive.

This chain uses TRBV5-4 with TRBJ2-2; 10 nucleotides match TRBD2. Germline trimming cut 5 bases from V and 5 bases from J; bases unmatched to any gene: 15. Germline CDR1 SGHNT, CDR2 YYREEE (reference sequence). The CDR3 covers 18 residues. The DNA of the CDR3 is TGTGCCAGCAGACGAAGAGCGGGAGGGCCTTCGGTTACCGGGGAGCTGTTTTTT. This sequence encodes CASRRRAGGPSVTGELFF.

Remarks on this clone: Different DNA sequences within this sample yield the same CDR3. The chain couples TRBV5-6 to TRBJ2-7; 9 nucleotides line up with TRBD1. CDR1 is SGHDT, CDR2 YYEEEE, per germline. The CDR3 loop spans 13 amino acids. Trimming took 2 bases from V and 9 from J; bases not matched to a gene: 6. The chain's CDR3 is CASSLGTGFRQYF. The DNA for the CDR3 is TGTGCCAGCAGCTTAGGGACAGGGTTTCGGCAGTACTTC. The whole variable domain, filled in from reference TRBV5-6 and TRBJ2-7, reads DAGVTQSPTHLIKTRGQQVTLRCSPKSGHDTVSWYQQALGQGPQFIFQYYEEEERQRGNFPDRFSGHQFPNYSSELNVNALLLGDSALYLCASSLGTGFRQYFGPGTRLTVT.

The DNA for the CDR3 is TGTGCCAGCTCACCCGCCGGTCGGGGATTGGGCACTGAAGCTTTCTTT. Translated, it gives CASSPAGRGLGTEAFF. This chain uses TRBV18 with TRBJ1-1; D unresolved. The CDR3 is made up of 16 amino acids. Trimming shortened V by 3 bases and J by 4 bases, and 18 bases separated the two germline ends. Germline loops: CDR1 KGHSH, CDR2 LQKENI.

This chain connects TRBV7-2 to TRBJ2-7, with 7 bases aligning to TRBD1. The CDR3 is 15 amino acids. Germline loops: CDR1 SGHTA, CDR2 FQGNSA. V shed 4 bases and J 3 bases; nucleotides not matched to a gene: 9. The CDR3 bases are TGTGCCAGCAGCTACGCCGGGACAGAGATCTACGAGCAGTACTTC. Encoded protein: CASSYAGTEIYEQYF.

This sequence joins TRBV30 and TRBJ2-1, with 11 positions matching TRBD2. CDR1 is GTSNPN and CDR2 is SVGIG in the germline V gene (reference sequence). V lost 2 bases and J lost 9; bases outside the gene matches: 6. There are 14 residues in the CDR3. The CDR3 spells CAWSLGLAGSEQFF. CDR3 nucleotides: TGTGCCTGGAGTCTCGGACTAGCGGGTAGTGAGCAGTTCTTC.

This chain joins TRBV9 and TRBJ1-1, with a possible D match to TRBD1 (6 bases). CDR3 length equals 15 residues. CDR1 SGDLS and CDR2 YYNGEE come from the germline V gene. V was pared by 5 bases and J by 5 bases, with 19 bases between. This CDR3 is CASSAAGVAGTEAFF. The CDR3 DNA reads TGTGCCAGCAGTGCCGCAGGGGTCGCTGGGACTGAAGCTTTCTTT.

This clone was observed a few times. The DNA for the CDR3 is TGTGCCAGCCCGACAGGGAAAGGAAACACCATATATTTT. Residues: CASPTGKGNTIYF. The rearrangement joins TRBV6-1 to TRBJ1-3, with 7 bases aligning to TRBD1. Germline V CDR1 and CDR2: MNHNS, SASEGT. The CDR3 covers 13 residues. With V trimmed by 8 bases and J by 4 bases, 5 bases remained unmatched.

The rearrangement joins TRBV30 to TRBJ1-2; D is ambiguous. Germline V gene lookup returns CDR1 GTSNPN and CDR2 SVGIG (reference sequence). The CDR3 is 12 amino acids. The V and J ends lost 2 bases and 7 bases respectively, with 11 bases between them. CDR3 protein: CAWSSGSGGYTF. CDR3 bases: TGTGCCTGGAGTAGTGGCAGCGGTGGCTACACCTTC.

The chain carries TRBV5-8 and TRBJ1-5, with a possible D match to TRBD1 (5 bases). CDR1 and CDR2 (germline): SGHTS, YDEGEE. The CDR3 length is 15 residues. Trimming left V 5 bases short and J 0 bases short, with 12 bases between. The CDR3 DNA follows: TGTGCCAGCAGGGAAAGGGGCGATAGCAATCAGCCCCAGCATTTT. It translates to CASRERGDSNQPQHF.

The chain links TRBV25-1 to TRBJ2-2; TRBD1 might be the D (5 bases). Germline V gives CDR1 MGHDK, CDR2 SYGVNS. Trimming pared 3 bases from V and 0 bases from J, leaving 11 bases between. There are 16 residues in the CDR3. CDR3 protein: CASSDNRQANTGELFF. DNA for the CDR3: TGTGCCAGCAGTGACAACAGGCAAGCGAACACCGGGGAGCTGTTTTTT.

The gene calls are TRBV19 and TRBJ2-7; 7 nucleotides align to TRBD1. CDR1 is LNHDA, CDR2 SQIVND, per germline (reference sequence). Trimming cost V 3 bases and J 1 base; bases outside gene matches: 12. The CDR3 consists of 17 residues. The chain's CDR3 is CASSIVTGASESYEQYF. CDR3 nucleotides: TGTGCCAGTAGTATCGTAACAGGGGCCTCTGAATCCTACGAGCAGTACTTC.

This rearrangement joins TRBV9 to TRBJ2-1, with a tentative D call TRBD2 (7 bases). Germline CDR1 and CDR2: SGDLS and YYNGEE. The V end was cut by 4 bases, the J end by 8 bases, with 16 bases between. There are 14 residues in the CDR3. CDR3 nucleotide sequence: TGTGCCAGCAGCTTTGCTGGGGGGGCCGATGAGCAGTTCTTC. Amino acids: CASSFAGGADEQFF.

This clone came up once. The CDR3 sequence: CASFLNGYTF. CDR3 DNA sequence: TGTGCCAGCTTCCTTAATGGCTACACCTTC. The J gene is TRBJ1-2, the V gene TRBV6-5; D unresolved. This CDR3 region has 10 residues. V was trimmed by 8 bases and J by 6 bases, leaving 7 bases between them. In germline, CDR1 is MNHEY, CDR2 SVGAGI.

The genes are TRBV28 and TRBJ2-1; TRBD2 matches 10 bases. The CDR3 is 16 amino acids. Trimming at V came to 5 bases and at J to 7 bases, leaving 11 bases not matched to a gene. Germline V CDR1 and CDR2: MDHEN, SYDVKM. CDR3 sequence: CASSPYSGGSWNEQFF. In DNA, the CDR3 is TGTGCCAGCAGTCCCTATAGCGGGGGGTCTTGGAATGAGCAGTTCTTC.

In nucleotides, the CDR3 is TGTGCCAGCAGCCCCGCCGGGACAATTAATGAAAAACTGTTTTTT. Encoded protein: CASSPAGTINEKLFF. The chain couples TRBV6-5 to TRBJ1-4; a weak D match, TRBD1 (6 bases). V shed 6 bases and J shed 4 bases, with 15 bases lying between them. The CDR3 contains 15 residues. Germline V gene sequence: CDR1 MNHEY, CDR2 SVGAGI.

On this clone: Other DNA sequences within the sample encode an identical CDR3. The rearrangement links TRBV7-9 to TRBJ2-7; 8 positions agree with TRBD1. Losses at the gene ends were 1 base for V and 5 bases for J; bases not matched to a gene: 10. CDR1 and CDR2 (germline): SEHNR, FQNEAQ (reference sequence). The CDR3 extends over 16 amino acids. CDR3 in amino acids: CASSLGSGQALDEQYF. DNA of the CDR3: TGTGCCAGCAGCTTAGGCTCGGGACAGGCACTCGACGAGCAGTACTTC.

This clone has just a few counts. The CDR3 nucleotides read TGTGCCAGTAGTATTGAGGGCAGCTCTTCACCCCTCCACTTT. Residues: CASSIEGSSSPLHF. The chain carries TRBV19 and TRBJ1-6; D remains ambiguous. CDR3 length equals 14 residues. Looked up from germline, CDR1 is LNHDA and CDR2 is SQIVND (reference sequence). The V and J ends lost 3 bases and 9 bases respectively, with 12 bases between them.

This clone was seen only once. The chain is built from TRBV25-1 and TRBJ2-2; TRBD1 aligns across 9 bases. This CDR3 is built from 15 residues. V trimming: 5 bases; J trimming: 3 bases; junction bases outside the gene matches: 4. Germline V gene lookup returns CDR1 MGHDK and CDR2 SYGVNS. The CDR3 protein is CASSRTGADTGELFF. CDR3 DNA sequence: TGTGCCAGCAGTCGGACAGGGGCGGACACCGGGGAGCTGTTTTTT.

The rearrangement links TRBV7-2 to TRBJ1-5; D uncertain. The V gene lost 2 bases and the J gene lost 2 bases, with 10 bases spanning the gap. CDR1 and CDR2 from the germline V gene are SGHTA and FQGNSA. The CDR3 contains 15 residues. The CDR3 spells CASSLQSGGNQPQHF. DNA of the CDR3: TGTGCCAGCAGCTTACAGTCAGGTGGCAATCAGCCCCAGCATTTT.

The chain uses TRBV6-5 and TRBJ1-4; D is undetermined. Deletions cut 5 bases from V and 3 bases from J, with 13 bases between. The germline CDR1 and CDR2 sequences are MNHEY and SVGAGI. There are 15 residues in the CDR3. As DNA, the CDR3 is TGTGCCAGCAGTCCCTGGGAGGGCTCTAATGAAAAACTGTTTTTT. Its protein product is CASSPWEGSNEKLFF.

The chain couples TRBV2 to TRBJ2-7, with D possibly being TRBD1 (6 bases). The CDR3 extends over 18 amino acids. CDR1 is SNHLY and CDR2 is FYNNEI in the germline V gene. Trimming pared 4 bases from V and 0 bases from J, leaving 22 bases between. Written as DNA, the CDR3 is TGTGCCAGCAGTGTCGACAGGACCTCCCCGGGCAACTCCTACGAGCAGTACTTC. Its translation is CASSVDRTSPGNSYEQYF. The whole variable domain, filled in from reference TRBV2 and TRBJ2-7, reads EPEVTQTPSHQVTQMGQEVILRCVPISNHLYFYWYRQILGQKVEFLVSFYNNEISEKSEIFDDQFSVERPDGSNFTLKIRSTKLEDSAMYFCASSVDRTSPGNSYEQYFGPGTRLTVT.